This TCR beta chain was obtained from a study of regulatory T cells in long-lasting Graves disease. At the level of the study: With positive TSH receptor antibodies and over 5 years of antithyroid drugs, Graves' disease was considered persistent.

TCR beta libraries were built with iRepertoire HTBI primers and Arm-PCR of CDR3 regions. TCRdb re-derived calls from the multiplex PCR reads in MiXCR, one entry per CDR3 protein. The data show 650,000 to 700,000 distinct CDR3 sequences, around 30% seen once. This clonotype was found many times. The antigen is undetermined. Study conclusions and caveats: Exclusively peripheral blood, rather than thyroid tissue, was studied. With a small sample size, accuracy may have been reduced.

Time point meaning: persistent/refractory GD, antithyroid drugs over 5 years with positive TRAb. PBMC-extracted RNA yielded the TCR library. Patients were enrolled at an endocrinology department in Xi'an, China. Between the trimmed V and J ends, which lost 10 bases and 2 bases, there was a span of 20 bases. Germline CDR1 is SNHLY and CDR2 is FYNNEI. This CDR3 comprises 15 residues. This specimen was peripheral blood mononuclear cells (PBMCs), taken when the disease was refractory, from a patient treated with antithyroid drugs. The chain is built from TRBV2 and TRBJ1-1; D gene uncertain. The clonotype comes from a female donor with Graves disease. The CDR3 region has the DNA TGTGCCACCAAGGCGGCTGGCACCCGAAACACTGAAGCTTTCTTT. Translated: CATKAAGTRNTEAFF. The entire variable domain, with the rest obtained from reference TRBV2 and TRBJ1-1, is as follows: EPEVTQTPSHQVTQMGQEVILRCVPISNHLYFYWYRQILGQKVEFLVSFYNNEISEKSEIFDDQFSVERPDGSNFTLKIRSTKLEDSAMYFCATKAAGTRNTEAFFGQGTRLTVV.